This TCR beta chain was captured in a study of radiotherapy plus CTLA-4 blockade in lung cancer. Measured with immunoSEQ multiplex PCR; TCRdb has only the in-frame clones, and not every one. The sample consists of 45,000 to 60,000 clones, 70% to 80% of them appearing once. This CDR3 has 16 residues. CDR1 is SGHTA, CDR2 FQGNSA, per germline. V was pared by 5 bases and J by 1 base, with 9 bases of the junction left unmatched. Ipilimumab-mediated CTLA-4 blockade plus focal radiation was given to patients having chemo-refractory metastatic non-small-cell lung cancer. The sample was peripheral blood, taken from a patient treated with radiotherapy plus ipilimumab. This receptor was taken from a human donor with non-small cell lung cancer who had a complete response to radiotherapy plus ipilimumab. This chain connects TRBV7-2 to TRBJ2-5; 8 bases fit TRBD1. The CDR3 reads CASSRRPDRGQETQYF. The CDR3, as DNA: TGTGCCAGCAGCCGCCGACCCGACAGGGGCCAAGAGACCCAGTACTTC.